This T cell receptor (beta chain) emerged from a study of T cells in Graves' hyperthyroidism and ophthalmopathy. Exclusion of patients followed from uncontrolled infection, other autoimmune disease, pregnancy or lactation. The CDR3 consists of 13 residues. Germline CDR1 is SQVTM and CDR2 is ANQGSEA. For this clonotype: Its cognate antigen is unknown. At one end the junction does not follow the germline gene, possibly because of a read error.

Study conclusions and caveats: Ophthalmopathy and stable hyperthyroidism were told apart by a 13 V-J model.

RNA transcripts served as the template for amplifying TCR beta CDR3 regions. An initial round of RT-PCR targeting the TCR CDR3 relied on the HTBI primer set. TCRdb redid the calling of the multiplex PCR reads with MiXCR, one entry per CDR3 protein. The sample yields around 520,000 distinct CDR3 sequences, approximately 14% seen once. The material sequenced was blood. The origin of this receptor is a woman aged 35 to 49 with Graves' hyperthyroidism. The rearrangement uses TRBV29-1 and TRBJ2-2, with D perhaps assigned TRBD1 or TRBD2 (7 bases each). The CDR3 DNA is TGCAGCGTTGAATCCGCAGCCAGGGGGGGGCTGTTTTTT. Translated: CSVESAARGGLFF.